The clone carrying this T cell receptor beta chain was recorded many times. The antigen is unknown. This entry belongs to a study of CD8 T cells in ankylosing spondylitis. TCRdb itself ran the 5' RACE reads through MiXCR, one entry per CDR3 protein. The sample holds tens of thousands of distinct CDR3 sequences; 4.5% to 6% are singletons and the top ten take more than 10%. Study-wide results and caveats: A motif of 7 to 9 highly homologous TCR beta variants was seen as apparently characteristic of ankylosing spondylitis blood.

This CDR3 has 13 amino acids. The V end was cut by 5 bases, the J end by 6 bases, with 11 bases between. Germline assignment: CDR1 SGHAT and CDR2 FQNNGV. The V gene is TRBV11-2, the J gene TRBJ1-5; TRBD1 is a possible D gene (5 bases). This TCR was sampled from a male donor with ankylosing spondylitis or in good health (not recorded which). The sample consisted of blood, either unsorted or a sorted T cell fraction (not recorded which). Here the CDR3 DNA reads TGTGCCAGCAGCGCCGGGGGGGGTCAGCCCCAGCATTTT. Encoded protein: CASSAGGGQPQHF.